Following are 18 T cell receptor beta chains from one sample sequenced in a study of blood T cell repertoires in COVID-19. The protocol was immunoSEQ multiplex PCR, while the TCRdb copy is restricted to in-frame clones and leaves out a portion. This sample has approximately 440,000 clones, with about nine tenths found just once. The material sequenced was PBMCs or T cells enriched from blood (not recorded which). All receptors derive from a woman aged 18 to 35 who had recovered from COVID-19.

This chain connects TRBV6-5 to TRBJ1-1, with 7 bases matching TRBD1. Germline loops: CDR1 MNHEY, CDR2 SVGAGI. The CDR3 extends over 15 amino acids. After removal of 1 base from V and 3 bases from J, the junction contained 5 bases not matched to a gene. The CDR3 is CASSYWGRGDTEAFF. For the CDR3, the DNA is TGTGCCAGCAGTTACTGGGGCAGGGGGGACACTGAAGCTTTCTTT.

This clone was counted once. The junction and the germline gene differ at one end; a read error may be behind it. The V and J genes are TRBV12-3 or TRBV12-4 and TRBJ1-2; D is possibly TRBD1 (6 bases). The CDR3 is 12 residues long. The CDR3 DNA follows: TGTGCCAGCAGTTACAGGGCCTGGGGATATGCCTTC. The encoded protein is CASSYRAWGYAF.

This clone was seen only a few times. V usage is TRBV5-1 and J usage is TRBJ1-4; tentatively, D is TRBD1 (5 bases). V dropped 4 bases and J dropped 3 bases, with 10 bases sitting between them. The CDR3 has 14 residues. The germline V gene encodes CDR1 SGHRS and CDR2 YFSETQ. DNA of the CDR3: TGCGCCAGCAGCCGACAGACAGCTAATGAAAAACTGTTTTTT. This encodes CASSRQTANEKLFF.

The chain is built from TRBV4-1 and TRBJ1-5; possibly TRBD1 for D (6 bases). Germline V CDR1 and CDR2: MGHRA, YSYEKL. The CDR3 is 14 amino acids. V shed 2 bases and J shed 3 bases, with 8 bases lying between them. The CDR3 coding sequence is TGCGCCAGCAGCCAATGGGACAACAATCAGCCCCAGCATTTT. Translating gives CASSQWDNNQPQHF.

This chain connects TRBV24-1 to TRBJ1-2, with D hard to call. The CDR3 extends over 13 amino acids. Between the trimmed V and J ends, which lost 5 bases and 9 bases, there was a span of 15 bases. Germline V gene lookup returns CDR1 KGHDR and CDR2 SFDVKD. The CDR3 loop reads CATSAFRNRCYTF. Here the CDR3 DNA reads TGTGCCACCAGTGCGTTCAGGAATCGATGCTACACCTTC.

The chain joins TRBV29-1 to TRBJ2-7, with 7 nucleotides matching TRBD2. The CDR3 extends over 13 amino acids. Trimming took 4 bases from V and 6 from J; bases not matched to a gene: 9. Germline assignment: CDR1 SQVTM and CDR2 ANQGSEA. This CDR3 reads CSVVREWGGEQYF. In DNA, the CDR3 is TGCAGCGTTGTCAGAGAATGGGGGGGCGAGCAGTACTTC.

The CDR3 reads CASRAGNRTEAFF. CDR3 coding DNA: TGTGCCAGCAGGGCAGGGAACCGGACTGAAGCTTTCTTT. This chain joins TRBV12-3 or TRBV12-4 and TRBJ1-1, with TRBD1 as a possible D gene (5 bases). The V end lost 6 bases, the J end lost 5 bases, and 13 bases lay between the germline ends. The CDR3 runs to 13 residues.

The CDR3 sequence is CASSLERSRYNEQFF. CDR3 sequence (DNA): TGTGCCAGCAGCTTGGAGCGGAGCCGATACAATGAGCAGTTCTTC. This rearrangement joins TRBV5-8 to TRBJ2-1, with D perhaps TRBD2 (5 bases). Germline values: CDR1 SGHTS, CDR2 YDEGEE. This CDR3 spans 15 amino acids. Between the trimmed V and J ends, which lost 0 bases and 4 bases, there was a span of 11 bases.

The chain recombines TRBV30 with TRBJ1-2, with D maybe TRBD1 (6 bases). CDR1 is GTSNPN, CDR2 SVGIG, per germline (reference sequence). Trimming took off 0 bases at V and 8 bases at J, with 19 bases between the two ends. CDR3 length: 15 residues. The DNA of the CDR3 is TGTGCCTGGAGTGTAGACCTGGGGGGGCGCAAGGGCTACACCTTC. Its translation is CAWSVDLGGRKGYTF. The complete variable domain, with remaining parts taken from reference TRBV30 and TRBJ1-2, reads SQTIHQWPATLVQPVGSPLSLECTVEGTSNPNLYWYRQAAGRGLQLLFYSVGIGQISSEVPQNLSASRPQDRQFILSSKKLLLSDSGFYLCAWSVDLGGRKGYTFGSGTRLTVV.

The J gene is TRBJ2-1, the V gene TRBV3-1 (or the pseudogene TRBV3-2); weak D call: TRBD2 (6 bases). Trimming left V 1 base short and J 8 bases short, with 12 bases between. The CDR3 sequence is 14 residues long. CDR1 is LGHDT and CDR2 is YNNKEL in the germline V gene (reference sequence). In DNA form, the CDR3 reads TGTGCCAGCAGCCAAGTCGGGGAGGTAGATGAGCAGTTCTTC. This sequence encodes CASSQVGEVDEQFF.

The chain joins TRBV12-3 or TRBV12-4 to TRBJ1-5; no definite D call. The V and J ends lost 6 bases and 12 bases respectively, with 18 bases between them. The CDR3 has 13 amino acids. CDR3 sequence reads: CASSRGVEVFQHF. The CDR3 DNA sequence: TGTGCCAGCAGCCGGGGAGTGGAGGTATTCCAGCATTTT.

This sequence joins TRBV10-2 and TRBJ2-3; TRBD2 is a possible D gene (5 bases). Trimming took 7 bases from V and 2 from J, leaving 7 bases between them. The CDR3 contains 12 residues. Per the germline V gene, CDR1 is WSHSY and CDR2 is SAAADI. CDR3 protein: CASKDFTDTQYF. CDR3 DNA sequence: TGCGCCAGCAAGGACTTCACAGATACGCAGTATTTT.

This clone was detected once. The V and J genes are TRBV30 and TRBJ1-4; no firm D call. V gave up 1 base and J gave up 6 bases, with 12 bases separating them. CDR3 length: 14 amino acids. The germline V gene has CDR1 GTSNPN and CDR2 SVGIG (reference sequence). Written as DNA, the CDR3 is TGTGCCTGGAGTGCCCCCACTTCCTATGAAAAACTGTTTTTT. It encodes CAWSAPTSYEKLFF.

The gene calls are TRBV5-4 and TRBJ2-3; 8 bases line up with TRBD2. CDR3 length: 17 amino acids. Germline V CDR1 and CDR2: SGHNT, YYREEE (reference sequence). After removal of 0 bases from V and 0 bases from J, the junction contained 6 bases not matched to a gene. CDR3 sequence reads: CASSLAEIAGSTDTQYF. The DNA for the CDR3 is TGTGCCAGCAGCTTGGCCGAGATAGCGGGGAGCACAGATACGCAGTATTTT. Variable domain in full (rest from reference TRBV5-4 and TRBJ2-3): ETGVTQSPTHLIKTRGQQVTLRCSSQSGHNTVSWYQQALGQGPQFIFQYYREEENGRGNFPPRFSGLQFPNYSSELNVNALELDDSALYLCASSLAEIAGSTDTQYFGPGTRLTVL.

V gene TRBV9 combines with J gene TRBJ1-4; D uncertain. Germline V CDR1 and CDR2: SGDLS, YYNGEE. The CDR3 runs to 13 residues. V dropped 6 bases and J dropped 8 bases, with 14 bases sitting between them. The CDR3 sequence is CASTRRAGEKLFF. CDR3 DNA: TGTGCCAGCACCAGGAGGGCGGGCGAAAAACTGTTTTTT.

The chain employs TRBV5-1 and TRBJ2-2, with D perhaps TRBD2 (5 bases). The V end was cut by 2 bases, the J end by 4 bases, with 6 bases between. This CDR3 spans 13 amino acids. In germline, CDR1 is SGHRS, CDR2 YFSETQ. The CDR3 reads CASSFAGTGELFF. CDR3 DNA: TGCGCCAGCAGCTTCGCGGGCACCGGGGAGCTGTTTTTT.

This clone was recorded only once. The chain joins TRBV6-5 to TRBJ1-2, with D perhaps matching TRBD1 (5 bases). The ends were cut back, 8 bases at V and 2 bases at J, with 9 bases in the middle. The CDR3 length is 12 residues. CDR1 is MNHEY and CDR2 is SVGAGI in the germline V gene. The DNA of the CDR3 is TGTGCCAGCCACCGACAGAACTATGGCTACACCTTC. Its translation: CASHRQNYGYTF.

The chain is built from TRBV27 and TRBJ1-2; possible D gene TRBD1, 5 bases. V was pared by 5 bases and J by 1 base, with 26 bases between. The CDR3 runs 19 residues. Germline assignment: CDR1 MNHEY and CDR2 SMNVEV (reference sequence). The CDR3 sequence: CASSQAPGGHSTLNYGYTF. CDR3 coding DNA: TGTGCCAGCAGTCAAGCCCCCGGTGGACACAGTACTCTTAACTATGGCTACACCTTC.